These T cell receptor beta chains were read from a single sample in a study of blood T cell repertoires in COVID-19. Clones were sequenced by immunoSEQ multiplex PCR, and TCRdb holds only the in-frame ones, with some missing. The sample has roughly 130,000 clones; around 82% are singletons. The source material was PBMCs or T cells enriched from blood (not recorded which). These receptors were obtained from a man aged 35 to 55 with acute COVID-19. The CDR3 runs from the conserved cysteine through the conserved F or W. Fields, in order: CDR3 length, V gene, J gene, clone size, D gene, CDR3 protein, CDR3 DNA. D genes are given only for firm matches. Size is omitted from some rows. Given values are once, few, many or a class for expanded clones.

14	TRBV5-6	TRBJ2-1	.	.	CASSFRGSYNEQFF	TGTGCCAGCAGCTTCAGGGGATCCTACAATGAGCAGTTCTTC
12	TRBV11-2	TRBJ2-7	.	.	CASNPGSHEQYF	TGTGCCAGCAACCCGGGTTCCCACGAGCAGTACTTC
14	TRBV11-2	TRBJ1-1	.	TRBD1	CASSLVGDSGEAFF	TGTGCCAGCAGCTTAGTAGGGGACAGCGGTGAAGCTTTCTTT
17	TRBV7-9	TRBJ1-6	.	.	CASSLVGQSSYNSPLHF	TGTGCCAGCAGCTTAGTGGGGCAAAGCTCCTATAATTCACCCCTCCACTTT
17	TRBV4-3	TRBJ2-2	.	TRBD1	CASSQGLGQAYTGELFF	TGCGCCAGCAGCCAAGGTCTCGGACAGGCTTACACCGGGGAGCTGTTTTTT
15	TRBV11-2	TRBJ2-1	.	.	CASSSATNPYNEQFF	TGTGCCAGCAGCTCGGCGACTAACCCCTACAATGAGCAGTTCTTC
22	TRBV10-3	TRBJ2-6	.	TRBD1	CAISEPTIEGRGSVSGANVLTF	TGTGCCATCAGTGAGCCGACCATTGAGGGCAGGGGGTCTGTATCTGGGGCCAACGTCCTGACTTTC
17	TRBV9	TRBJ2-2	few	TRBD2	CASSETLASGATGELFF	TGTGCCAGCAGCGAGACCCTGGCTAGCGGGGCCACCGGGGAGCTGTTTTTT
16	TRBV3-1/TRBV3-2	TRBJ2-5	.	.	CASSQEPGLAQETQYF	TGTGCCAGCAGCCAAGAACCCGGCCTAGCGCAGGAGACCCAGTACTTC
21	TRBV21-1	TRBJ1-5	.	.	CASSRNFREGRQGVSNQPQHF	TGTGCCAGCAGCAGAAATTTTCGGGAGGGCCGTCAGGGGGTAAGCAATCAGCCCCAGCATTTT
13	TRBV10-1	TRBJ1-1	.	.	CASSESDRGKAFF	TGCGCCAGCAGTGAGTCTGACAGAGGAAAAGCTTTCTTT
16	TRBV28	TRBJ2-4	.	TRBD2	CASIPSGESGKNIQYF	TGTGCCAGCATCCCTAGCGGTGAAAGCGGCAAAAACATTCAGTACTTC
15	TRBV11-2	TRBJ2-7	.	.	CASSLRYRGGYEQYF	TGTGCCAGCAGCTTACGGTACAGGGGGGGATACGAGCAGTACTTC
14	TRBV10-1	TRBJ1-6	.	TRBD1	CASSYRDRGGPLHF	TGCGCCAGCAGTTACAGGGACAGGGGGGGACCCCTCCACTTT
15	TRBV21-1	TRBJ2-7	.	.	CASSLPGDSRYEQYF	TGTGCCAGCAGCCTCCCTGGGGACAGTCGGTACGAGCAGTACTTC
13	TRBV5-1	TRBJ2-7	.	.	CASSVYGGREQYF	TGCGCCAGCAGCGTCTACGGGGGGCGGGAGCAGTACTTC
15	TRBV3-1/TRBV3-2	TRBJ1-2	.	TRBD1	CASSQVGQPNYGYTF	TGTGCCAGCAGCCAAGTGGGACAGCCTAACTATGGCTACACCTTC
14	TRBV6-5	TRBJ1-2	.	.	CASSREWGVDGYTF	TGTGCCAGCAGTCGGGAGTGGGGAGTAGATGGCTACACCTTC
16	TRBV5-6	TRBJ2-3	.	.	CASNLRGTGGPDTQYF	TGTGCCAGCAACCTCCGTGGAACCGGGGGTCCCGATACGCAGTATTTT
16	TRBV18	TRBJ2-1	few	TRBD2	CASSPPRSGLNNEQFF	TGTGCCAGCTCACCACCTAGATCGGGACTAAACAATGAGCAGTTCTTC
14	TRBV7-2	TRBJ2-5	few	.	CASSSATVRETQYF	TGTGCCAGCAGCTCCGCGACAGTTCGGGAGACCCAGTACTTC
13	TRBV5-1	TRBJ2-1	.	.	CASSSSIHNEQFF	TGCGCCAGCAGTTCTAGTATACACAATGAGCAGTTCTTC
16	TRBV21-1	TRBJ2-1	.	.	CASSHSWTRTYNEQFF	TGTGCCAGCAGCCACTCCTGGACTCGGACCTACAATGAGCAGTTCTTC
15	TRBV5-1	TRBJ2-7	.	TRBD2	CASSWTSGGSYEQYF	TGCGCCAGCAGCTGGACTTCGGGCGGGAGCTACGAGCAGTACTTC
15	TRBV2	TRBJ2-7	.	.	CASSEGRGANREQYF	TGTGCCAGCAGTGAGGGTCGGGGGGCGAACCGCGAGCAGTACTTC
13	TRBV6-5	TRBJ2-3	.	TRBD1	CASRGQGTDTQYF	TGTGCCAGCAGGGGACAGGGCACAGATACGCAGTATTTT
14	TRBV7-7	TRBJ2-2	few	TRBD1	CASSPRQGHGELFF	TGTGCCAGCAGCCCACGACAGGGCCACGGGGAGCTGTTTTTT
16	TRBV10-1	TRBJ2-1	.	.	CASSEKLEMSYNEQFF	TGCGCCAGCAGTGAAAAGCTGGAGATGTCATACAATGAGCAGTTCTTC
16	TRBV11-2	TRBJ2-7	.	.	CASSLDGVRSTYEQYF	TGTGCCAGCAGCTTAGATGGCGTCAGGTCGACCTACGAGCAGTACTTC
16	TRBV18	TRBJ2-2	.	.	CASSPVSSENTGELFF	TGTGCCAGCTCACCAGTTAGTAGCGAGAACACCGGGGAGCTGTTTTTT
20	TRBV18	TRBJ2-1	once	.	CASSTITASRLILKGNEQFF	TGTGCCAGCTCAACAATAACGGCTAGCAGATTAATACTGAAGGGCAATGAGCAGTTCTTC
12	TRBV7-9	TRBJ1-1	.	.	CASSTENTEAFF	TGTGCCAGCAGCACAGAGAACACTGAAGCTTTCTTT
16	TRBV29-1	TRBJ2-7	.	TRBD2	CSVEEGSGRAGDEQYF	TGCAGCGTTGAAGAAGGTAGCGGGAGGGCCGGTGACGAGCAGTACTTC
13	TRBV7-2	TRBJ1-2	.	TRBD1	CASSADRGRGYTF	TGTGCCAGCAGCGCGGACAGGGGGCGAGGCTACACCTTC
13	TRBV30	TRBJ2-1	.	.	CAWSGTAYNEQFF	TGTGCCTGGAGTGGGACAGCCTACAATGAGCAGTTCTTC
12	TRBV27	TRBJ1-5	.	.	CASRGWEQPQHF	TGTGCCAGCAGAGGATGGGAGCAGCCCCAGCATTTT
12	TRBV19	TRBJ1-1	.	TRBD1	CASSYRGAEAFF	TGTGCCAGTAGTTACAGGGGTGCTGAAGCTTTCTTT
16	TRBV6-1	TRBJ1-6	few	.	CASSEEAGPGNSPLHF	TGTGCCAGCAGTGAAGAGGCGGGGCCGGGCAATTCACCCCTCCACTTT
16	TRBV6-6	TRBJ1-3	.	TRBD1	CASSFPQGASGNTIYF	TGTGCCAGCAGTTTTCCCCAGGGGGCAAGTGGAAACACCATATATTTT
15	TRBV6-5	TRBJ1-4	.	.	CASRAGGPTNEKLFF	TGTGCCAGCAGGGCCGGGGGACCGACTAATGAAAAACTGTTTTTT
13	TRBV11-2	TRBJ2-1	.	.	CASSSVREYEQFF	TGTGCCAGCAGCTCCGTTCGGGAGTATGAGCAGTTCTTC
15	TRBV9	TRBJ2-5	once	.	CASSVAAGARETQYF	TGTGCCAGCAGCGTAGCTGCGGGGGCGCGGGAGACCCAGTACTTC
14	TRBV11-2	TRBJ2-5	.	.	CASSLLLAKETQYF	TGTGCCAGCAGCTTATTATTAGCGAAAGAGACCCAGTACTTC
15	TRBV5-4	TRBJ2-1	.	.	CASRPTRESYNEQFF	TGTGCCAGCAGGCCGACTAGGGAATCCTACAATGAGCAGTTCTTC
14	TRBV2	TRBJ2-3	.	TRBD2	CASSWRGDTDTQYF	TGTGCCAGCAGTTGGCGGGGGGATACAGATACGCAGTATTTT
15	TRBV6-5	TRBJ2-5	.	.	CASSNLGHLQETQYF	TGTGCCAGCAGTAACCTGGGACACCTCCAAGAGACCCAGTACTTC
13	TRBV11-2	TRBJ1-4	.	TRBD1	CASSPDRDEKLFF	TGTGCCAGCAGCCCAGACAGGGATGAAAAACTGTTTTTT
13	TRBV6-5	TRBJ1-5	.	.	CASRGGDNQPQHF	TGTGCCAGCAGAGGGGGGGACAATCAGCCCCAGCATTTT
15	TRBV3-1/TRBV3-2	TRBJ1-2	.	.	CASSQDLTATRGYTF	TGTGCCAGCAGCCAAGATCTGACAGCTACTCGTGGCTACACCTTC
14	TRBV2	TRBJ1-2	.	.	CASSADRLNYGYTF	TGTGCCAGCAGCGCTGACAGACTCAACTATGGCTACACCTTC
15	TRBV5-6	TRBJ1-2	.	TRBD1	CASSLQGRRNYGYTF	TGTGCCAGCAGCTTACAGGGGCGCCGTAACTATGGCTACACCTTC
14	TRBV7-9	TRBJ2-7	.	.	CASSLASDTYEQYF	TGTGCCAGCAGCTTAGCGTCAGATACCTACGAGCAGTACTTC
13	TRBV6-5	TRBJ1-1	.	TRBD1	CASRDRGLNEAFF	TGTGCCAGCAGAGATAGGGGGCTGAATGAAGCTTTCTTT